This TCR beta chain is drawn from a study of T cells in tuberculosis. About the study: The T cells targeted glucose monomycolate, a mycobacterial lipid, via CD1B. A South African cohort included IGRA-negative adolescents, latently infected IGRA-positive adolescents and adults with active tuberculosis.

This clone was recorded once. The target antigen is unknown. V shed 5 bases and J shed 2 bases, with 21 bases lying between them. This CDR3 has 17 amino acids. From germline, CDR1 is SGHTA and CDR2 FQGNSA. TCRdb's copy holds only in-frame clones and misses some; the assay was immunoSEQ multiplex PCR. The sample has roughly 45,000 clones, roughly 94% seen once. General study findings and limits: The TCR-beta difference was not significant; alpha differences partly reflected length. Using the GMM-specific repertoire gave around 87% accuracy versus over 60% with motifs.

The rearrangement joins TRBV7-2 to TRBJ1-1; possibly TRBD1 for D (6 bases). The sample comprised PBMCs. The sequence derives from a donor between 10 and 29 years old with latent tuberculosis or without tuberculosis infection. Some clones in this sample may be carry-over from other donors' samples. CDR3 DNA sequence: TGTGCCAGCAGCCCCAGGCTTAAATTCAGGGGTAACACTGAAGCTTTCTTT. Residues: CASSPRLKFRGNTEAFF.